This T cell receptor (beta chain) was recorded in a study of blood T cell repertoires in COVID-19. Study summary: Spain, Italy and the United States supplied samples that represented acute and convalescent COVID-19. The cDNA or gDNA used as material had been derived from T cells, B-cell-depleted T cells, or PBMCs.

Germline CDR1 reads MGHDK; CDR2 reads SYGVNS. This CDR3 is 15 amino acids long. Trimming removed 0 bases from V and 6 bases from J; junction bases left unmatched: 5. Cohorts were determined from participant-reported clinical history. Methods used by the authors: Reference gene primer amplification gave estimated nucleated cell counts. The assay was immunoSEQ multiplex PCR, and TCRdb's table has in-frame clones only and misses some. V and J calls plus clone size are reproduced from that table; the DNA served to infer D and trimming. The sample yields about 240,000 clones, around 88% seen once. The chain employs TRBV25-1 and TRBJ2-1; TRBD2 aligns across 7 bases. The clonotype comes from a woman between 25 and 40 years old who had recovered from COVID-19. Sample: PBMCs or T cells enriched from blood (not recorded which). CDR3 sequence reads: CASSEYVSGFNEQFF. The CDR3 DNA follows: TGTGCCAGCAGTGAATACGTTAGCGGGTTCAATGAGCAGTTCTTC.